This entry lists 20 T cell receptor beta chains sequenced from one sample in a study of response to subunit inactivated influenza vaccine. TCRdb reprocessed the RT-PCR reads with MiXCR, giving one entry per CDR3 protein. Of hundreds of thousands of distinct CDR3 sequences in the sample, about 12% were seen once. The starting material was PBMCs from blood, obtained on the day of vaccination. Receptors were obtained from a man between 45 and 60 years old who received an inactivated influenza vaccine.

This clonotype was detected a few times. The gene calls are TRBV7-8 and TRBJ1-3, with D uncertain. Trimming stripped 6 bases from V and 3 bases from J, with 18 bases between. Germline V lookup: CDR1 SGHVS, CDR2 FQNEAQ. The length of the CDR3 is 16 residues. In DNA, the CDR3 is TGTGCCAGCAGTCGCACTGGCAAGAATTATGGAAACACCATATATTTT. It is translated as CASSRTGKNYGNTIYF.

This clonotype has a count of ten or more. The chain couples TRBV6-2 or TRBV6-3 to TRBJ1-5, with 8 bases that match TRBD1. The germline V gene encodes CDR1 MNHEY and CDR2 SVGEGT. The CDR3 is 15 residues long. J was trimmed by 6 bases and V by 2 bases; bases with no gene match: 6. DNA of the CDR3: TGTGCCAGCAGTTACAATGGACAGGGATTTCAGCCCCAGCATTTT. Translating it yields CASSYNGQGFQPQHF.

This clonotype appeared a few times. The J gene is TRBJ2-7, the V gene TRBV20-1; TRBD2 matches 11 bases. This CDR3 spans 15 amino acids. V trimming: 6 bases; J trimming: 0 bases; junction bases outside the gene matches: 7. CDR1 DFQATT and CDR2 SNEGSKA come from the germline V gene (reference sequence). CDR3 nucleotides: TGCAGTGCCGAGCCTAGCGGGAGGATCTCCTACGAGCAGTACTTC. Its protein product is CSAEPSGRISYEQYF.

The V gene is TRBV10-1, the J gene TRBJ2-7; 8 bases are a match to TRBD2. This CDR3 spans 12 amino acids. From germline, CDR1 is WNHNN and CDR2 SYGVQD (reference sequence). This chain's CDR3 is CAMGTRTYEQYF. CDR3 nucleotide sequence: TGCGCTATGGGGACTAGAACCTACGAGCAGTACTTC.

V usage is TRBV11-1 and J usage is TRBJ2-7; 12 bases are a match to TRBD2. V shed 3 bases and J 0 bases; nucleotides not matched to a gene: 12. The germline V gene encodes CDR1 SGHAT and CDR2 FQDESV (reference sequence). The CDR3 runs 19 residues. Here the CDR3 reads CASSFRLASGRGSSYEQYF. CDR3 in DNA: TGTGCCAGCAGCTTTCGGCTGGCTAGCGGGAGGGGGAGCTCCTACGAGCAGTACTTC.

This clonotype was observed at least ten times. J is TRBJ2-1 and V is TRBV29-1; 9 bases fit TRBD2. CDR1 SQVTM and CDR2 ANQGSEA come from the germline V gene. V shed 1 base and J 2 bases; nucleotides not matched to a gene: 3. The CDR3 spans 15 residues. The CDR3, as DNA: TGCAGCGTTGAAGGGACTAGCGAAACCTACAATGAGCAGTTCTTC. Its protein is CSVEGTSETYNEQFF.

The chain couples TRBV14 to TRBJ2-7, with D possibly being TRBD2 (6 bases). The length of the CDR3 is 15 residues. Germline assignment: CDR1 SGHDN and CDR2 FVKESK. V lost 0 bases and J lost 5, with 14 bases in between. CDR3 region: CASSQDPGSRDEQYF. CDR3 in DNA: TGTGCCAGCAGCCAAGATCCCGGGAGTAGGGACGAGCAGTACTTC.

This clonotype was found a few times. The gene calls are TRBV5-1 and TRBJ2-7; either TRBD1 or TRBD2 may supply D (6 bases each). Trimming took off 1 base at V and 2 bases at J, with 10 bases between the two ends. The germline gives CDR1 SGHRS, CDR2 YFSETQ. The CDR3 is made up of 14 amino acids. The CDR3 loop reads CASSLRGPAYEQYF. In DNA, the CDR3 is TGCGCCAGCAGCTTGCGGGGGCCCGCCTACGAGCAGTACTTC.

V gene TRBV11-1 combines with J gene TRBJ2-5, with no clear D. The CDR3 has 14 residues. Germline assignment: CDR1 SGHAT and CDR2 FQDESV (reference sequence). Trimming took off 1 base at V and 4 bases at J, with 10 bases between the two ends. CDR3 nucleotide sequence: TGTGCCAGCAGCTTAGGGGTCAGGTTAGAGACCCAGTACTTC. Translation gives CASSLGVRLETQYF.

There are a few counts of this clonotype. CDR3 amino acids: CASKESSANQPQHF. The CDR3 DNA is TGTGCCAGCAAAGAATCAAGCGCAAATCAGCCCCAGCATTTT. This chain uses TRBV28 with TRBJ1-5; no definite D call. The CDR3 runs 14 residues. CDR1 is MDHEN, CDR2 SYDVKM, per germline. Trimming took 7 bases from V and 4 from J, leaving 14 bases between them.

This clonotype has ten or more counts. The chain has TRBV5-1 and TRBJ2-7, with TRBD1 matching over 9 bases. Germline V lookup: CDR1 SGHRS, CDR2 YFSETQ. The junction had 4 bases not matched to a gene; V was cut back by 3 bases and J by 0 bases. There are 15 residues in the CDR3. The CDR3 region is CASSSKQGASYEQYF. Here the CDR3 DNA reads TGCGCCAGCAGCTCGAAACAGGGGGCCTCCTACGAGCAGTACTTC.

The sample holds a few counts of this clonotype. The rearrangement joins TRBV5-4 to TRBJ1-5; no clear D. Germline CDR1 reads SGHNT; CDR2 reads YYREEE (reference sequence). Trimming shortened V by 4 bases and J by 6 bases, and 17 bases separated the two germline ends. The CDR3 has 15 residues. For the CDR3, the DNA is TGTGCCAGCAGCGACGGACCCGGAGATTCTCAGCCCCAGCATTTT. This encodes CASSDGPGDSQPQHF.

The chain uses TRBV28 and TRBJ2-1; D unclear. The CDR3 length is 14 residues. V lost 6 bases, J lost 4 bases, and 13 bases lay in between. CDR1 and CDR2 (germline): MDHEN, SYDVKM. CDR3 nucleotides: TGTGCCAGCAGCACCTCCCCTGTATACAATGAGCAGTTCTTC. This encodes CASSTSPVYNEQFF.

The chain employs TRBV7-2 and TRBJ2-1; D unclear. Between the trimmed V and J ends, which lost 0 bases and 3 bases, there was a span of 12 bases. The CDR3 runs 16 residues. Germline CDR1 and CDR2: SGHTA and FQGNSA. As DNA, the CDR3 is TGTGCCAGCAGCTTAGCTTCCAGCCTCCACTACAATGAGCAGTTCTTC. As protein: CASSLASSLHYNEQFF.

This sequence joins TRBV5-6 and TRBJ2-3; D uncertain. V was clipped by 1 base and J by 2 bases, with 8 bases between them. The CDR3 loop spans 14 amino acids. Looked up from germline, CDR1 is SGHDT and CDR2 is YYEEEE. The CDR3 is CASSLIWDTDTQYF. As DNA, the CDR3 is TGTGCCAGCAGCTTGATATGGGACACAGATACGCAGTATTTT.

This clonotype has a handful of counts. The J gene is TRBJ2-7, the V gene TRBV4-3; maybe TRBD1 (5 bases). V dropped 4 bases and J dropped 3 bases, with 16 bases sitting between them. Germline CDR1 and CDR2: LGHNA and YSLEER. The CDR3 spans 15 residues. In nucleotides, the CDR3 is TGCGCCAGCAGCCGACAGCCGCAGGGCCGCTACGAGCAGTACTTC. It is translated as CASSRQPQGRYEQYF.

This chain's CDR3 is CASSFRVIQGGYTF. The CDR3 DNA is TGTGCCAGCAGTTTCCGTGTTATCCAGGGAGGCTACACCTTC. The V and J genes are TRBV12-3 or TRBV12-4 and TRBJ1-2, with D perhaps matching TRBD1 (5 bases). Trimming cost V 3 bases and J 8 bases, with 16 bases left between them. The CDR3 loop spans 14 amino acids.

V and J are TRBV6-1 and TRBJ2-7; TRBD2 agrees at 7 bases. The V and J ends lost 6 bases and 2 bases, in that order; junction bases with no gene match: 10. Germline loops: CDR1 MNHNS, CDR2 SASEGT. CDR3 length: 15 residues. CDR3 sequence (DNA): TGTGCCAGCAGCCAATCAGCGGGGCTCACCTACGAGCAGTACTTC. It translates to CASSQSAGLTYEQYF.

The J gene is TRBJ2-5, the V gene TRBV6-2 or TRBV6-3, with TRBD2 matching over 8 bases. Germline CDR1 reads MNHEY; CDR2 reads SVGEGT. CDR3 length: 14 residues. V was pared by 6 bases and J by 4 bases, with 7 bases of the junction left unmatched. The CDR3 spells CASSRTSRLETQYF. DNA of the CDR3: TGTGCCAGCAGCCGGACTAGCAGACTAGAGACCCAGTACTTC.

The CDR3 spells CSARDGSKMNTEAFF. CDR3 bases: TGCAGTGCTAGAGATGGGAGCAAGATGAACACTGAAGCTTTCTTT. This rearrangement joins TRBV20-1 to TRBJ1-1; D is unresolved. The CDR3 has 15 amino acids. Germline CDR1 is DFQATT and CDR2 is SNEGSKA (reference sequence). Trimming removed 0 bases from V and 0 bases from J, with 11 bases in between.